These 11 T cell receptor beta chains originate from one sample sequenced in a study of control samples from healthy donors and cancer patients. TCRdb's copy holds only in-frame clones and misses some; the assay was immunoSEQ multiplex PCR. The data contain tens of thousands of clones, roughly nine tenths of them singletons. Sequences were obtained from PBMCs. These receptors all stem from a woman between 50 and 59 years old with colorectal cancer.

This clone has just a few counts. The V call is TRBV6-4, the J call TRBJ2-3; 10 nucleotides match TRBD2. This CDR3 has 16 residues. Germline CDR1 is MRHNA and CDR2 is SNTAGT. J lost 6 bases, V lost 0 bases, and 6 bases had no gene match. The CDR3 protein is CASSDSSGGASDTQYF. CDR3 DNA: TGTGCCAGCAGTGACTCGAGCGGGGGGGCTTCGGATACGCAGTATTTT.

This chain uses TRBV5-4 with TRBJ2-3; 13 bases map to TRBD2. This CDR3 contains 16 residues. V dropped 2 bases and J dropped 5; count of bases not matched to a gene: 5. Per germline, CDR1 SGHNT and CDR2 YYREEE (reference sequence). CDR3 region: CASSLTSGGVKDTQYF. In DNA form, the CDR3 reads TGTGCCAGCAGCTTAACTAGCGGGGGGGTTAAAGATACGCAGTATTTT. The variable domain in full, with the rest retrieved from reference TRBV5-4 and TRBJ2-3, is ETGVTQSPTHLIKTRGQQVTLRCSSQSGHNTVSWYQQALGQGPQFIFQYYREEENGRGNFPPRFSGLQFPNYSSELNVNALELDDSALYLCASSLTSGGVKDTQYFGPGTRLTVL.

This sequence joins TRBV2 and TRBJ1-5; D might be TRBD1 (6 bases). The length of the CDR3 is 14 residues. Trimming removed 10 bases from V and 5 bases from J, with 18 bases in between. Germline V gene sequence: CDR1 SNHLY, CDR2 FYNNEI. The CDR3 is CATGRTDFDQPQHF. CDR3 sequence (DNA): TGTGCCACCGGCAGGACAGACTTTGATCAGCCCCAGCATTTT.

This chain links TRBV3-1 (or the pseudogene TRBV3-2) with TRBJ2-7, with D uncertain. V dropped 1 base and J dropped 6 bases, with 13 bases sitting between them. CDR3 length: 14 amino acids. CDR1 is LGHDT, CDR2 YNNKEL, per germline (reference sequence). This CDR3 is CASSQVHRFAEQYV. CDR3 in DNA: TGTGCCAGCAGCCAAGTACATCGATTCGCCGAGCAGTACGTC.

J is TRBJ2-5 and V is TRBV19; no definite D call. V lost 3 bases to trimming and J lost 5 bases, with 13 bases between them. The germline V gene encodes CDR1 LNHDA and CDR2 SQIVND (reference sequence). CDR3 length equals 14 residues. The CDR3 DNA follows: TGTGCCAGTAGTATTCTCTCGGGTGGGGAGACCCAGTACTTC. It encodes CASSILSGGETQYF.

V usage is TRBV16 and J usage is TRBJ2-7, with D perhaps TRBD2 (5 bases). CDR3 size: 13 residues. V lost 4 bases and J 1 base, leaving 8 bases between the germline ends. CDR1 and CDR2 from the germline V gene are KGHSY and FQNENV. The CDR3: CASSRSGSYEQYV. CDR3 nucleotide sequence: TGTGCCAGCAGCCGAAGCGGATCCTACGAGCAGTACGTC.

The chain is built from TRBV9 and TRBJ1-1; D may be TRBD1 (5 bases). Trimming shortened V by 5 bases and J by 4 bases, and 12 bases separated the two germline ends. The germline gives CDR1 SGDLS, CDR2 YYNGEE. CDR3 length equals 13 residues. CDR3 residues: CASSYHDSTEAFF. The CDR3 nucleotides read TGTGCCAGCAGTTACCACGACAGCACTGAAGCTTTCTTT. Looking up the rest from reference TRBV9 and TRBJ1-1 gives the full variable domain: DSGVTQTPKHLITATGQRVTLRCSPRSGDLSVYWYQQSLDQGLQFLIQYYNGEERAKGNILERFSAQQFPDLHSELNLSSLELGDSALYFCASSYHDSTEAFFGQGTRLTVV.

The chain recombines TRBV10-2 with TRBJ1-5, with TRBD1 identical over 10 bases. The CDR3 spans 15 residues. V was clipped by 6 bases and J by 6 bases; unmatched bases: 8. The germline gives CDR1 WSHSY, CDR2 SAAADI. The chain's CDR3 is CASSPTGGGSQPQHF. The CDR3 region has the DNA TGCGCCAGCAGCCCGACAGGGGGCGGAAGTCAGCCCCAGCATTTT.

The genes are TRBV9 and TRBJ1-3, with D tentatively TRBD1 (6 bases). V was shortened by 7 bases and J by 5 bases, with 13 bases between the two germline ends. The germline CDR1 and CDR2 sequences are SGDLS and YYNGEE. CDR3 size: 13 residues. Here the CDR3 reads CASGLGGRNTIYF. DNA of the CDR3: TGTGCCAGCGGGCTTGGGGGGCGAAACACCATATATTTT.

V usage is TRBV6-5 and J usage is TRBJ1-5, with D perhaps TRBD1 (6 bases). Germline lookup yields CDR1 MNHEY and CDR2 SVGAGI. Trimming stripped 7 bases from V and 2 bases from J, with 15 bases between. The CDR3 is 15 amino acids. In DNA, the CDR3 is TGTGCCAGCACGCCGGGGGGGGGCGGCAATCAGCCCCAGCATTTT. Its protein is CASTPGGGGNQPQHF.

This clone was counted once. This sequence joins TRBV7-8 and TRBJ1-2; the match to TRBD1 covers 8 bases. Germline values: CDR1 SGHVS, CDR2 FQNEAQ. Trimming took 4 bases from V and 3 from J; bases not matched to a gene: 10. The CDR3 runs 16 residues. For the CDR3, the DNA is TGTGCCAGCAGCTCCCGGACAGGGAAAGCTTACTATGGCTACACCTTC. Its translation: CASSSRTGKAYYGYTF.